What follows are 31 T cell receptor beta chains derived from one specimen sequenced in a study of blood T cell repertoires in COVID-19. Sequencing used immunoSEQ multiplex PCR; TCRdb keeps in-frame clones, though not all of them. Seen here are around 40,000 clones, around 83% observed once, and the top ten hold approximately 45%. The material sequenced was peripheral blood. These receptor sequences come from a woman aged 80 or older with active or convalescent COVID-19.

The chain employs TRBV6-2 or TRBV6-3 and TRBJ2-1; 7 positions match TRBD2. Germline trimming cut 5 bases from V and 0 bases from J; bases unmatched to any gene: 16. The CDR3 is made up of 19 amino acids. Germline V lookup: CDR1 MNHEY, CDR2 SVGEGT. The CDR3 region has the DNA TGTGCCAGCAGTCAAGATGCTAAAGCGGGGCAAAGCTCCTACAATGAGCAGTTCTTC. Its translation is CASSQDAKAGQSSYNEQFF.

V and J are TRBV7-2 and TRBJ2-2, with 8 nucleotides matching TRBD1. The J segment lost 5 bases and the V segment lost 5 bases, leaving 7 bases of the junction unmatched. CDR3 length: 15 amino acids. Germline V CDR1 and CDR2: SGHTA, FQGNSA. CDR3 loop: CASSAIRGQTGELFF. In DNA, the CDR3 is TGTGCCAGCAGCGCTATCAGGGGGCAAACCGGGGAGCTGTTTTTT.

The chain is built from TRBV7-3 and TRBJ1-2; tentative D call: TRBD1 (6 bases). V lost 2 bases and J lost 4, with 17 bases in between. This CDR3 contains 16 residues. Germline CDR1 SGHTA, CDR2 FQGTGA. DNA for the CDR3: TGTGCCAGCAGCTTATGGGGGCAGGGTTCCGGCTATGGCTACACCTTC. Amino acid sequence: CASSLWGQGSGYGYTF.

The V call is TRBV5-1, the J call TRBJ2-7; TRBD2 agrees at 8 bases. CDR1 and CDR2 (germline): SGHRS, YFSETQ. The V and J ends lost 5 bases and 7 bases, in that order; junction bases with no gene match: 14. The CDR3 runs 15 residues. The CDR3 DNA is TGCGCCAGCAGGGGGGGACTAGTAAGACTTTCGGAGCAGTACTTC. It is translated as CASRGGLVRLSEQYF.

The V gene is TRBV11-2, the J gene TRBJ2-3, with 8 bases identical to TRBD2. Germline loops: CDR1 SGHAT, CDR2 FQNNGV. CDR3 length equals 15 residues. Trimming took 3 bases from V and 0 from J; bases not matched to a gene: 2. In DNA, the CDR3 is TGTGCCAGCAGCTTGCAGCGGGAGAGCACAGATACGCAGTATTTT. Translating it yields CASSLQRESTDTQYF.

The J gene is TRBJ1-1, the V gene TRBV7-9; 9 positions agree with TRBD1. The CDR3 spans 15 residues. Losses at the gene ends were 5 bases for V and 1 base for J; bases not matched to a gene: 5. CDR1 is SEHNR, CDR2 FQNEAQ, per germline (reference sequence). The chain's CDR3 is CASSVLTGGNTEAFF. The CDR3 nucleotides are TGTGCCAGCAGCGTCCTGACAGGGGGGAACACTGAAGCTTTCTTT.

V is TRBV7-8 and J is TRBJ1-1; D is ambiguous. Germline CDR1 and CDR2: SGHVS and FQNEAQ. The CDR3 contains 14 residues. The ends were cut back, 3 bases at V and 4 bases at J, with 12 bases in the middle. The CDR3 bases are TGTGCCAGCAGCTTGGAGAGCCGGAGCACTGAAGCTTTCTTT. Translating gives CASSLESRSTEAFF. The entire variable domain, with the rest obtained from reference TRBV7-8 and TRBJ1-1, is as follows: GAGVSQSPRYKVAKRGQDVALRCDPISGHVSLFWYQQALGQGPEFLTYFQNEAQLDKSGLPSDRFFAERPEGSVSTLKIQRTQQEDSAVYLCASSLESRSTEAFFGQGTRLTVV.

This chain joins TRBV5-1 and TRBJ1-5; D is undetermined. The CDR3 extends over 15 amino acids. The V end lost 0 bases, the J end lost 0 bases, and 7 bases lay between the germline ends. Looked up from germline, CDR1 is SGHRS and CDR2 is YFSETQ. The CDR3 coding sequence is TGCGCCAGCAGCTTGGCCGCAGGTAGCAATCAGCCCCAGCATTTT. Its protein is CASSLAAGSNQPQHF.

V and J are TRBV18 and TRBJ2-3, with D possibly TRBD2 on 5 matching bases. From germline, CDR1 is KGHSH and CDR2 LQKENI. Trimming removed 3 bases from V and 5 bases from J, with 9 bases in between. The CDR3 is 13 amino acids. The CDR3 nucleotides read TGTGCCAGCTCACCGAACCGGGGAGATACGCAGTATTTT. The encoded protein is CASSPNRGDTQYF.

V is TRBV2 and J is TRBJ2-7; 7 positions match TRBD2. Unmatched junction bases numbered 7, after V lost 2 bases and J lost 12 bases. The CDR3 covers 12 residues. Germline V gene data show CDR1 as SNHLY and CDR2 as FYNNEI. The CDR3 DNA is TGTGCCAGCAGTGAATCTTCGGGGAGGGGGTACTTC. Translated, it gives CASSESSGRGYF.

This chain links TRBV28 with TRBJ2-6; TRBD1 is a possible D gene (6 bases). The V gene lost 6 bases and the J gene lost 3 bases, with 12 bases spanning the gap. The CDR3 is 15 residues long. The V gene's germline CDR1 is MDHEN and CDR2 SYDVKM. CDR3 nucleotide sequence: TGTGCCAGCAGAACAGGGTTCTTTGGGGCCAACGTCCTGACTTTC. It encodes CASRTGFFGANVLTF.

This clone showed up just a few times. CDR3 in DNA: TGTGCCAGCAGTGAAGCGACAGGGGGCACTGGCTACACCTTC. It codes for CASSEATGGTGYTF. The chain links TRBV6-1 to TRBJ1-2; TRBD1 aligns across 10 bases. V lost 0 bases, J lost 7 bases, and 2 bases stayed unmatched. Looked up from germline, CDR1 is MNHNS and CDR2 is SASEGT. The CDR3 runs to 14 residues.

This clone has only one observation. At one boundary the junction diverges from the germline segment, which might be a read error. The chain is built from TRBV15 and TRBJ2-3, with a tentative D call TRBD2 (6 bases). The CDR3 totals 14 residues. Germline CDR1 and CDR2: LNHNV and YYDKDF (reference sequence). CDR3 amino acids: CATSRREPTNTQYF. The CDR3 DNA follows: TGTGCCACCAGCCGACGGGAGCCCACAAATACGCAGTATTTT.

This rearrangement joins TRBV27 to TRBJ2-1, with 7 bases lining up with TRBD2. The CDR3 covers 17 residues. CDR1 MNHEY and CDR2 SMNVEV come from the germline V gene (reference sequence). V dropped 5 bases and J dropped 3; count of bases not matched to a gene: 13. CDR3 sequence (DNA): TGTGCCAGCAGTAAAACGCCGGTAGGGACTATCTACAATGAGCAGTTCTTC. Translated: CASSKTPVGTIYNEQFF.

This chain connects TRBV15 to TRBJ2-7; D remains ambiguous. CDR1 LNHNV and CDR2 YYDKDF come from the germline V gene (reference sequence). The CDR3 sequence is 12 residues long. V lost 1 base, J lost 6 bases, and 7 bases lay in between. The CDR3 is CATSRAWAEQYF. The DNA for the CDR3 is TGTGCCACCAGCAGAGCGTGGGCCGAGCAGTACTTC.

The rearrangement uses TRBV5-4 and TRBJ2-3, with 13 bases lining up with TRBD2. V lost 4 bases, J lost 11 bases, and 13 bases stayed unmatched. The CDR3 totals 16 residues. Germline-derived CDR1 and CDR2 are SGHNT and YYREEE (reference sequence). The CDR3 bases are TGTGCCAGCAGCCTGAGACTAGCGGGAGGTCCCGGCGTGCAGTATTTT. This sequence encodes CASSLRLAGGPGVQYF.

The chain is built from TRBV6-4 and TRBJ2-1; 10 bases align to TRBD2. This CDR3 region has 14 residues. The junction had 7 bases not matched to a gene; V was cut back by 6 bases and J by 8 bases. The V gene's germline CDR1 is MRHNA and CDR2 SNTAGT. CDR3 in amino acids: CASSGAGGEDEQFF. In DNA, the CDR3 is TGTGCCAGCAGCGGAGCGGGGGGGGAGGATGAGCAGTTCTTC.

V usage is TRBV9 and J usage is TRBJ2-1; TRBD2 matches 13 bases. Germline V gene sequence: CDR1 SGDLS, CDR2 YYNGEE. Trimming removed 4 bases from V and 0 bases from J; junction bases left unmatched: 10. CDR3 length: 19 amino acids. CDR3 amino acids: CASSPRTSGRASSYNEQFF. The DNA of the CDR3 is TGTGCCAGCAGCCCCCGGACTAGCGGGAGAGCGAGCTCCTACAATGAGCAGTTCTTC.

The V and J genes are TRBV2 and TRBJ2-7; 12 bases agree with TRBD2. The CDR3 is 14 residues long. V dropped 8 bases and J dropped 4; count of bases not matched to a gene: 6. Germline V gene data show CDR1 as SNHLY and CDR2 as FYNNEI. The chain's CDR3 is CASSGTSGSYEQYF. CDR3 DNA: TGTGCCAGCTCCGGGACTAGCGGGTCTTACGAGCAGTACTTC.

The V gene is TRBV5-1, the J gene TRBJ1-1, with 10 bases identical to TRBD1. J lost 3 bases, V lost 3 bases, and 8 bases had no gene match. Per germline, CDR1 SGHRS and CDR2 YFSETQ. CDR3 length: 16 residues. DNA of the CDR3: TGCGCCAGCAGCTCATTGACAGGGGGCTCCGACACTGAAGCTTTCTTT. Amino acid sequence: CASSSLTGGSDTEAFF. Together with reference TRBV5-1 and TRBJ1-1, the CDR3 gives the full variable domain: KAGVTQTPRYLIKTRGQQVTLSCSPISGHRSVSWYQQTPGQGLQFLFEYFSETQRNKGNFPGRFSGRQFSNSRSEMNVSTLELGDSALYLCASSSLTGGSDTEAFFGQGTRLTVV.

The chain carries TRBV7-3 and TRBJ2-7, with 9 bases aligning to TRBD1. Trimming at V came to 5 bases and at J to 6 bases, leaving 8 bases not matched to a gene. This CDR3 comprises 14 residues. CDR1 and CDR2 (germline): SGHTA, FQGTGA. CDR3 DNA: TGTGCCAGCAGCCCAAGACAGGGGGGGTCCGAGCAGTACTTC. Protein sequence: CASSPRQGGSEQYF.

The chain has TRBV4-1 and TRBJ2-7; 7 bases match TRBD1. The V segment lost 5 bases and the J segment 1 base; nucleotides outside the gene matches: 8. Germline CDR1 is MGHRA and CDR2 is YSYEKL. CDR3 length equals 15 residues. CDR3 amino acids: CASSYPGTASYEQYF. The CDR3 DNA sequence: TGCGCCAGCAGCTACCCCGGGACAGCGTCCTACGAGCAGTACTTC.

V gene TRBV6-2 or TRBV6-3 combines with J gene TRBJ2-7, with D unclear. V was shortened by 6 bases and J by 11 bases, with 17 bases between the two germline ends. Germline CDR1 is MNHEY and CDR2 is SVGEGT. The CDR3 consists of 12 residues. CDR3 loop: CASSLDRGTKYF. The CDR3 coding sequence is TGTGCCAGCAGCCTCGACCGCGGTACTAAGTACTTC.

The chain is built from TRBV5-4 and TRBJ1-5; the match to TRBD1 covers 8 bases. The CDR3 is 18 residues long. The trim removed 4 bases at V and 6 bases at J, leaving 18 bases unmatched. CDR1 SGHNT and CDR2 YYREEE come from the germline V gene (reference sequence). CDR3 sequence reads: CASSRKDQTGGGSQPQHF. The CDR3 DNA reads TGTGCCAGCAGCCGTAAGGACCAAACAGGGGGAGGTAGTCAGCCCCAGCATTTT.

This chain links TRBV18 with TRBJ2-1; 8 bases are a match to TRBD1. The V and J ends lost 5 bases and 6 bases, in that order; junction bases with no gene match: 3. CDR1 and CDR2 (germline): KGHSH, LQKENI. The CDR3 sequence is 13 residues long. CDR3 in amino acids: CASSTGTGNEQFF. CDR3 in DNA: TGTGCCAGCTCAACCGGGACAGGCAATGAGCAGTTCTTC.

This clone has a handful of counts. The chain joins TRBV5-1 to TRBJ1-4; D might be TRBD1 (5 bases). Germline loops: CDR1 SGHRS, CDR2 YFSETQ. CDR3 length: 13 residues. The germline V and J ends were trimmed by 3 bases and 8 bases, with 11 bases remaining between them. The CDR3 coding sequence is TGCGCCAGCAGCTCTCAGGGTACGGAAAAACTGTTTTTT. Amino acids: CASSSQGTEKLFF.

This chain connects TRBV5-3 to TRBJ2-7; 7 bases map to TRBD2. TRBV5-3 is marked as an open reading frame, function uncertain. V lost 4 bases to trimming and J lost 0 bases; unmatched junction nucleotides: 25. This CDR3 is built from 21 residues. For the CDR3, the DNA is TGTGCCAGAAGCAGGGCCCAGGCAAAGCGTAGCGGGTGGAGGCTCTCCTACGAGCAGTACTTC. This encodes CARSRAQAKRSGWRLSYEQYF.

V is TRBV12-3 or TRBV12-4 and J is TRBJ1-5; a weak D match, TRBD1 (5 bases). The CDR3 spans 12 residues. V dropped 2 bases and J dropped 7 bases, with 6 bases sitting between them. In DNA, the CDR3 is TGTGCCAGCAGTTTATGGGGCCAGCCCCAGCATTTT. This sequence encodes CASSLWGQPQHF.

The chain uses TRBV5-6 and TRBJ1-1; tentatively, D is TRBD1 (6 bases). V lost 2 bases, J lost 7 bases, and 18 bases lay in between. Germline V gene lookup returns CDR1 SGHDT and CDR2 YYEEEE. The CDR3 is 15 amino acids. CDR3 coding DNA: TGTGCCAGCAGCTTAAAGTTACAGGGAGGGGATGAAGCTTTCTTT. It translates to CASSLKLQGGDEAFF.

J is TRBJ1-3 and V is TRBV7-9, with D tentatively TRBD1 (6 bases). There are 17 residues in the CDR3. Germline assignment: CDR1 SEHNR and CDR2 FQNEAQ (reference sequence). V was trimmed by 5 bases and J by 4 bases, leaving 21 bases between them. Here the CDR3 DNA reads TGTGCCAGCAGCCGAACTGGATTACAGGGCCCCGGAAACACCATATATTTT. Translated: CASSRTGLQGPGNTIYF.

The chain carries TRBV30 and TRBJ2-1; D might be TRBD1 (5 bases). Per germline, CDR1 GTSNPN and CDR2 SVGIG (reference sequence). The V end was cut by 4 bases, the J end by 7 bases, with 11 bases between. The CDR3 covers 12 residues. The CDR3 reads CAWTTVGNEQFF. CDR3 bases: TGTGCCTGGACGACAGTGGGGAATGAGCAGTTCTTC.